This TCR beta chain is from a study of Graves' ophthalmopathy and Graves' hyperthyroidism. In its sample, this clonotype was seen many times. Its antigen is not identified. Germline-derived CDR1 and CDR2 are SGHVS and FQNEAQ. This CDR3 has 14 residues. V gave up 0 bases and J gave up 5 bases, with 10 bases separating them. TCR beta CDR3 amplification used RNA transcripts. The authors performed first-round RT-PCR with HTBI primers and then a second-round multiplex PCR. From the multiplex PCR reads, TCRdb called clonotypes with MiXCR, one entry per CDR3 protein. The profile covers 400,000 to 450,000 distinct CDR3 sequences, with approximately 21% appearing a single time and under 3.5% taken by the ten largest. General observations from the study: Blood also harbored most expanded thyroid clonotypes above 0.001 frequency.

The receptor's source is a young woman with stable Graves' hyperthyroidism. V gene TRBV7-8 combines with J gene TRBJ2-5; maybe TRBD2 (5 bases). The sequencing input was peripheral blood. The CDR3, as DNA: TGTGCCAGCAGCTTAGCGGGAGAGTGGGAGACCCAGTACTTC. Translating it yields CASSLAGEWETQYF.